This TCR beta chain was found in a study of blood T cell repertoires in COVID-19. Overall study context: Material from acute and convalescent COVID-19 was sourced from the United States, Italy and Spain.

As processed by the authors: Estimates of nucleated cell counts were drawn from the amplification of reference gene primers. Clones were sequenced by immunoSEQ multiplex PCR, and TCRdb holds only the in-frame ones, with some missing. The DNA gave D and trimming, while V, J and clone size come from that table. Among some 180,000 clones listed, around 80% were seen once. The V gene's germline CDR1 is SGHTA and CDR2 FQGNSA. The CDR3 sequence is 14 residues long. The V and J ends lost 3 bases and 0 bases respectively, with 8 bases between them. The TCR sequence derives from a man in his fifties or sixties who had recovered from COVID-19. The chain has TRBV7-2 and TRBJ1-2; the D is unclear. Source material: peripheral blood. This CDR3 is CASSFGLSNYGYTF. CDR3 DNA sequence: TGTGCCAGCAGCTTCGGGTTGTCTAACTATGGCTACACCTTC. Looking up the rest from reference TRBV7-2 and TRBJ1-2 gives the full variable domain: GAGVSQSPSNKVTEKGKDVELRCDPISGHTALYWYRQSLGQGLEFLIYFQGNSAPDKSGLPSDRFSAERTGGSVSTLTIQRTQQEDSAVYLCASSFGLSNYGYTFGSGTRLTVV.